The 5 T cell receptor beta chains below come from one sample, sequenced in a study of cytomegalovirus exposure and HLA in healthy donors. Profiled with immunoSEQ multiplex PCR; TCRdb holds only in-frame clones, not every one. The sample holds some 250,000 clones, around 91% seen once. Sequencing was done on a sample of PBMCs. Every receptor here comes from a woman between 18 and 30 years old in good health and CMV-seronegative.

The rearrangement links TRBV7-9 to TRBJ2-7; no reliable D call. This CDR3 contains 16 residues. With 5 bases removed from V and 2 bases from J, the gap between germline ends came to 19 bases. Germline CDR1 is SEHNR and CDR2 is FQNEAQ (reference sequence). The CDR3 loop is CASSPPFTSPTYEQYF. Written as DNA, the CDR3 is TGTGCCAGCAGCCCCCCTTTTACATCCCCCACCTACGAGCAGTACTTC.

The V gene is TRBV28, the J gene TRBJ2-1, with TRBD2 identical over 11 bases. Germline V gene sequence: CDR1 MDHEN, CDR2 SYDVKM. V shed 5 bases and J 2 bases; nucleotides not matched to a gene: 5. CDR3 length equals 16 residues. The CDR3 nucleotides read TGTGCCAGCAGTCTGACTAGCGGGGAGACCTACAATGAGCAGTTCTTC. Protein: CASSLTSGETYNEQFF.

The J gene is TRBJ2-7, the V gene TRBV7-9, with D perhaps TRBD2 (6 bases). V was cut by 7 bases and J by 5 bases, with 15 bases left in between. Per the germline V gene, CDR1 is SEHNR and CDR2 is FQNEAQ (reference sequence). The CDR3 runs 13 residues. This CDR3 reads CASTYAGLHEQYF. CDR3 nucleotide sequence: TGTGCCAGCACTTACGCGGGACTGCACGAGCAGTACTTC.

The rearrangement joins TRBV6-6 to TRBJ2-1; the D is unclear. Trimming pared 3 bases from V and 8 bases from J, leaving 5 bases between. CDR3 length equals 11 residues. Germline V gene lookup returns CDR1 MNHNY and CDR2 SVGAGI (reference sequence). The CDR3 loop is CASSYGHEQFF. The CDR3 DNA reads as TGTGCCAGCAGTTATGGCCATGAGCAGTTCTTC.

The chain recombines TRBV6-1 with TRBJ1-5, with D uncertain. Germline CDR1 and CDR2: MNHNS and SASEGT. V was clipped by 7 bases and J by 7 bases, with 11 bases between them. The CDR3 runs to 12 residues. In DNA, the CDR3 is TGTGCCAGCATTAGGCGAGGCCAGCCCCAGCATTTT. Translation: CASIRRGQPQHF.